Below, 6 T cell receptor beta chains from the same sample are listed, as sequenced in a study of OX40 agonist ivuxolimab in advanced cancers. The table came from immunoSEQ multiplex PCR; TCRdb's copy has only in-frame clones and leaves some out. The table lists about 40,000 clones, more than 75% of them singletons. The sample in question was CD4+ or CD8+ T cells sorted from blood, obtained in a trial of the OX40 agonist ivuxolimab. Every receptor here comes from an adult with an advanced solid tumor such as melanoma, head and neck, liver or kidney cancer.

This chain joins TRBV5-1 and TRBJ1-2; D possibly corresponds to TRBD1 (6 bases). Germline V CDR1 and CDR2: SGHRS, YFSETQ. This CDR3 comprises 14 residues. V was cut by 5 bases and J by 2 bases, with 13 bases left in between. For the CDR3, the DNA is TGCGCCAGCAGGACAGAGGGGGAAAACTATGGCTACACCTTC. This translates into CASRTEGENYGYTF.

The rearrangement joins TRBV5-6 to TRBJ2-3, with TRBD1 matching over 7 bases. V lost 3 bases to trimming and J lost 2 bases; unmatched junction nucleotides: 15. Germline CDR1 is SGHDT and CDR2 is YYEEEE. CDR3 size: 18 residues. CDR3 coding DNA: TGTGCCAGCAGCTCGCAACTCACCGGGACAGCGCTCACAGATACGCAGTATTTT. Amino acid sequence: CASSSQLTGTALTDTQYF.

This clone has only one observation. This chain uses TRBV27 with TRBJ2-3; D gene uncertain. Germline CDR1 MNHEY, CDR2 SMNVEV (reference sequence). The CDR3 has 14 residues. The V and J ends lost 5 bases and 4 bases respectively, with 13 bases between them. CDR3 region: CASSLWEGSDTQYF. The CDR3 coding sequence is TGTGCCAGCAGTCTATGGGAAGGGTCAGATACGCAGTATTTT.

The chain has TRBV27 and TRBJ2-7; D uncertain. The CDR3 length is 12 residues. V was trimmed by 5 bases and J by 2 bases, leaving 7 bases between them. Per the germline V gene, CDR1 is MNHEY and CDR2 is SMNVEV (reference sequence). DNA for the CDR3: TGTGCCAGCAGTCCCCGCACCTACGAGCAGTACTTC. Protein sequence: CASSPRTYEQYF.

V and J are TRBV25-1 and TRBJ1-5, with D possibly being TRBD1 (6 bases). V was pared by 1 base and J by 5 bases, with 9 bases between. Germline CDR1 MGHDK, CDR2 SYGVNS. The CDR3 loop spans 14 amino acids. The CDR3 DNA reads TGTGCCAGCAGTGAATTGGGGGCCTATCAGCCCCAGCATTTT. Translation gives CASSELGAYQPQHF.

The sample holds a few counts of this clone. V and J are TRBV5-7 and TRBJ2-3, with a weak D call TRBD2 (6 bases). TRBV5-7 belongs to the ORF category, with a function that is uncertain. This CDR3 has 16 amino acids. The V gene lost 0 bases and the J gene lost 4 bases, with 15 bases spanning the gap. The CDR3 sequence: CASSLAPERVPDTQYF. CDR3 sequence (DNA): TGTGCCAGCAGCTTGGCTCCGGAGCGGGTCCCAGATACGCAGTATTTT.